What follows are 20 T cell receptor beta chains derived from one specimen sequenced in a study of regulatory T cells in long-lasting Graves disease. Construction of the TCR beta libraries employed iRepertoire HTBI primers in conjunction with Arm-PCR of CDR3 regions. TCRdb re-called the multiplex PCR reads with MiXCR, one entry per CDR3 protein. The repertoire has fewer than 350,000 distinct CDR3 sequences, about 20% of them found once; the top ten carry about 38%. Time point here: newly diagnosed GD, antithyroid drugs for less than 3 months. Preparation of the TCR library used RNA extracted from PBMCs. The sequencing here drew on peripheral blood mononuclear cells (PBMCs), taken at new diagnosis, from a patient treated with antithyroid drugs. The receptors come from a female donor with Graves disease.

The sample holds many counts of this clonotype. V and J are TRBV29-1 and TRBJ2-7; TRBD1 agrees at 8 bases. Unmatched junction bases numbered 2, after V lost 1 base and J lost 3 bases. CDR3 size: 13 residues. The V gene's germline CDR1 is SQVTM and CDR2 ANQGSEA. Written as DNA, the CDR3 is TGCAGCGTTGAAGGACAGGGGCGCTACGAGCAGTACTTC. Amino acid sequence: CSVEGQGRYEQYF.

The chain combines TRBV28 with TRBJ2-1; possibly TRBD2 for D (6 bases). Germline CDR1 and CDR2: MDHEN and SYDVKM. CDR3 length equals 15 residues. The ends were cut back, 6 bases at V and 1 base at J, with 13 bases in the middle. The CDR3 sequence is CASSLMRESYNEQFF. Here the CDR3 DNA reads TGTGCCAGCAGCTTGATGCGGGAATCCTACAATGAGCAGTTCTTC. The full variable domain, in which reference TRBV28 and TRBJ2-1 provide the parts outside the CDR3, is DVKVTQSSRYLVKRTGEKVFLECVQDMDHENMFWYRQDPGLGLRLIYFSYDVKMKEKGDIPEGYSVSREKKERFSLILESASTNQTSMYLCASSLMRESYNEQFFGPGTRLTVL.

V is TRBV9 and J is TRBJ2-5; possibly TRBD2 for D (6 bases). The CDR3 length is 14 residues. Between the trimmed V and J ends, which lost 2 bases and 2 bases, there was a span of 10 bases. Germline V gives CDR1 SGDLS, CDR2 YYNGEE. In DNA, the CDR3 is TGTGCCAGCAGCGTGGCGGGGATTCAAGAGACCCAGTACTTC. Protein sequence: CASSVAGIQETQYF.

This clonotype was counted ten times or more. The chain employs TRBV6-1 and TRBJ2-7, with D maybe TRBD2 (5 bases). The CDR3 sequence is 14 residues long. Trimming took off 8 bases at V and 4 bases at J, with 18 bases between the two ends. The germline V gene has CDR1 MNHNS and CDR2 SASEGT. The CDR3 here is CASSNLPRGYEQYF. CDR3 DNA: TGTGCCAGCTCTAATCTGCCTCGGGGATACGAGCAGTACTTC.

This clonotype was counted many times. The V call is TRBV19, the J call TRBJ1-5; D perhaps matches TRBD1 (6 bases). Germline loops: CDR1 LNHDA, CDR2 SQIVND (reference sequence). The CDR3 is 17 amino acids. V was cut by 3 bases and J by 5 bases, with 20 bases left in between. CDR3 sequence reads: CASSIVGGRELDQPQHF. CDR3 nucleotides: TGTGCCAGTAGTATCGTTGGGGGCCGCGAGCTGGATCAGCCCCAGCATTTT.

This clonotype was seen at least ten times. The gene calls are TRBV6-2 or TRBV6-3 and TRBJ2-7, with D possibly TRBD2 on 5 matching bases. Germline assignment: CDR1 MNHEY and CDR2 SVGEGT. CDR3 length equals 13 residues. Trimming removed 0 bases from V and 4 bases from J, with 7 bases in between. In DNA, the CDR3 is TGTGCCAGCAGTTACTCGACGGGGTACGAGCAGTACTTC. Amino acids: CASSYSTGYEQYF.

This clonotype was recorded many times. V usage is TRBV28 and J usage is TRBJ1-2; 10 bases are shared with TRBD1. Germline CDR1 is MDHEN and CDR2 is SYDVKM. Trimming took 5 bases from V and 5 from J; bases not matched to a gene: 8. There are 15 residues in the CDR3. This CDR3 reads CASSLSGTGEYGYTF. The CDR3 nucleotides read TGTGCCAGCAGTCTCTCCGGGACAGGGGAGTATGGCTACACCTTC.

This clonotype was counted ten times or more. The chain employs TRBV20-1 and TRBJ1-1; a possible D gene is TRBD1 (5 bases). Per germline, CDR1 DFQATT and CDR2 SNEGSKA (reference sequence). Trimming shortened V by 3 bases and J by 9 bases, and 14 bases separated the two germline ends. The CDR3 consists of 12 residues. In DNA form, the CDR3 reads TGCAGTGCTAGGGGGGGGGGGGGACAAGCTTTCTTT. It translates to CSARGGGGQAFF.

This clonotype was recorded at least ten times. V gene TRBV5-1 combines with J gene TRBJ2-1; 12 bases are a match to TRBD2. After removal of 2 bases from V and 9 bases from J, the junction contained 12 bases not matched to a gene. CDR3 length: 17 amino acids. CDR1 is SGHRS and CDR2 is YFSETQ in the germline V gene. The CDR3 loop is CASSLGLAGGPTLEQFF. CDR3 nucleotides: TGCGCCAGCAGCTTAGGGCTAGCGGGAGGGCCCACTCTTGAGCAGTTCTTC.

This clonotype was counted between two and nine times. V is TRBV9 and J is TRBJ2-7; D is possibly TRBD2 (5 bases). Trimming cost V 10 bases and J 3 bases, with 20 bases left between them. Germline V gene data show CDR1 as SGDLS and CDR2 as YYNGEE. CDR3 size: 14 residues. The DNA for the CDR3 is TGTGCCTCTGACGGACTCTTGCTTTTCTACGAGCAGTACTTC. It encodes CASDGLLLFYEQYF.

In this sample, this clonotype turned up many times. The V gene is TRBV9, the J gene TRBJ2-1, with 10 positions matching TRBD2. The CDR3 covers 16 residues. The V gene's germline CDR1 is SGDLS and CDR2 YYNGEE. V was pared by 4 bases and J by 1 base, with 5 bases of the junction left unmatched. This CDR3 is CASSRPSGSSYNEQFF. The CDR3 nucleotides are TGTGCCAGCAGCAGACCTAGCGGGAGTTCCTACAATGAGCAGTTCTTC.

The rearrangement links TRBV6-1 to TRBJ1-2, with D possibly matching TRBD1 (5 bases). This CDR3 region has 13 residues. V dropped 6 bases and J dropped 4 bases, with 12 bases sitting between them. The V gene's germline CDR1 is MNHNS and CDR2 SASEGT. CDR3 sequence (DNA): TGTGCCAGCAGGGGACTCATGGGCTATGGCTACACCTTC. It translates to CASRGLMGYGYTF.

On this clonotype itself: A read error is likely here: a far larger clone is one base away. The chain uses TRBV19 and TRBJ2-1; 9 nucleotides match TRBD2. This CDR3 comprises 15 residues. CDR1 and CDR2 from the germline V gene are LNHDA and SQIVND (reference sequence). V shed 3 bases and J 10 bases; nucleotides not matched to a gene: 10. CDR3 protein: CASSMVASGIYEQFF. Here the CDR3 DNA reads TGTGCCAGTAGTATGGTGGCTAGCGGGATCTACGAGCAGTTCTTC. Combining the CDR3 with reference TRBV19 and TRBJ2-1 gives the whole variable domain DGGITQSPKYLFRKEGQNVTLSCEQNLNHDAMYWYRQDPGQGLRLIYYSQIVNDFQKGDIAEGYSVSREKKESFPLTVTSAQKNPTAFYLCASSMVASGIYEQFFGPGTRLTVL.

This clonotype was recorded many times. The V call is TRBV3-1, the J call TRBJ2-3; possibly TRBD1 or TRBD2 for D (5 bases each). Trimming cost V 1 base and J 10 bases, with 9 bases left between them. This CDR3 spans 12 amino acids. In germline, CDR1 is LGHDT, CDR2 YNNKEL (reference sequence). CDR3 DNA sequence: TGTGCCAGCAGCCAAGGGGGGTCCCCGCAGTATTTT. Translated, it gives CASSQGGSPQYF.

Of note for this clonotype: This sequence is one base from a far larger clone and is likely a read error. The chain has TRBV11-3 and TRBJ2-3, with TRBD1 identical over 8 bases. The ends lost 8 bases at V and 3 bases at J; junction bases unmatched: 13. The length of the CDR3 is 16 residues. CDR1 is SGHNT, CDR2 YENEEA, per germline. CDR3 amino acids: CASCPWADRETDTQYF. CDR3 sequence (DNA): TGTGCCAGCTGCCCCTGGGCGGACAGGGAAACAGATACGCAGTATTTT.

This clonotype appeared many times. The chain links TRBV25-1 to TRBJ2-7; D may match TRBD1 or TRBD2 (5 bases each). Trimming pared 6 bases from V and 3 bases from J, leaving 12 bases between. This CDR3 is 13 amino acids long. Germline CDR1 reads MGHDK; CDR2 reads SYGVNS. The CDR3 protein is CASRGDGYYEQYF. DNA for the CDR3: TGTGCCAGCAGAGGGGACGGTTACTACGAGCAGTACTTC.

This clonotype was seen at least ten times. The J gene is TRBJ1-2, the V gene TRBV20-1; no clear D. CDR1 is DFQATT and CDR2 is SNEGSKA in the germline V gene (reference sequence). Trimming took off 4 bases at V and 8 bases at J, with 11 bases between the two ends. This CDR3 comprises 11 residues. The CDR3 DNA reads TGCAGTGCTAATCGCGGGGTAGGCTACACCTTC. Translated: CSANRGVGYTF.

This clonotype was counted ten times or more. This chain links TRBV9 with TRBJ1-2; 7 bases map to TRBD1. CDR1 is SGDLS and CDR2 is YYNGEE in the germline V gene. Trimming removed 5 bases from V and 4 bases from J; junction bases left unmatched: 5. The CDR3 covers 13 residues. In DNA form, the CDR3 reads TGTGCCAGCAGGGGGGGACAGCTCTATGGCTACACCTTC. It translates to CASRGGQLYGYTF.

This clonotype was found many times. The rearrangement uses TRBV28 and TRBJ2-7; D uncertain. V was trimmed by 6 bases and J by 6 bases, leaving 18 bases between them. CDR1 is MDHEN, CDR2 SYDVKM, per germline. The CDR3 totals 14 residues. The CDR3 DNA sequence: TGTGCCAGCAGGGGAAACCATGATTCACCCGAGCAGTACTTC. Its protein is CASRGNHDSPEQYF.

This clonotype occurred once. The chain recombines TRBV2 with TRBJ2-5; 8 bases match TRBD1. Unmatched junction bases numbered 4, after V lost 0 bases and J lost 4 bases. The CDR3 covers 15 residues. Germline V gene lookup returns CDR1 SNHLY and CDR2 FYNNEI. The DNA for the CDR3 is TGTGCCAGCAGTGAAGCGGCAGGGGGCGGAGAGACCCAGTACTTC. It yields the protein CASSEAAGGGETQYF. Full variable domain (rest looked up from reference TRBV2 and TRBJ2-5): EPEVTQTPSHQVTQMGQEVILRCVPISNHLYFYWYRQILGQKVEFLVSFYNNEISEKSEIFDDQFSVERPDGSNFTLKIRSTKLEDSAMYFCASSEAAGGGETQYFGPGTRLLVL.